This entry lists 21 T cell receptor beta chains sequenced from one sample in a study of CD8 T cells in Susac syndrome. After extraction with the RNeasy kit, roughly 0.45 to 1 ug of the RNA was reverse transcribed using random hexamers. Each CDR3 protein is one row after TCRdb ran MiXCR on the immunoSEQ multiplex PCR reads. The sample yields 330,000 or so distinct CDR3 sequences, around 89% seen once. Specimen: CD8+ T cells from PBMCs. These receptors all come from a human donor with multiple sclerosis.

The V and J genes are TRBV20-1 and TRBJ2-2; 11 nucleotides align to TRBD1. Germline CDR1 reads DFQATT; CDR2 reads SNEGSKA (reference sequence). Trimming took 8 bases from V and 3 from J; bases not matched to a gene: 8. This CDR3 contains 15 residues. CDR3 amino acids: CSSPGQGVYTGELFF. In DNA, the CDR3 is TGCAGTAGTCCGGGACAGGGGGTGTACACCGGGGAGCTGTTTTTT.

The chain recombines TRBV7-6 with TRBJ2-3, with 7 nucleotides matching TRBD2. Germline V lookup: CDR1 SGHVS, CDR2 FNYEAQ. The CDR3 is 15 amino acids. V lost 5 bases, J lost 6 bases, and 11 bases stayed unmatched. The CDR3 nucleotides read TGTGCCAGCAGCAAGTACCGGGACTATTCGGATACGCAGTATTTT. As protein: CASSKYRDYSDTQYF.

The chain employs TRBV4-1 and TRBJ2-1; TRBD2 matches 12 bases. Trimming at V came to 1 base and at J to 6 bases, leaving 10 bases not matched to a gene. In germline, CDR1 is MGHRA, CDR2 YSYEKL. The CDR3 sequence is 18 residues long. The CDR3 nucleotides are TGCGCCAGCAGCCAAGTGCCTGAGACTAGCGGGAGAGGCAATGAGCAGTTCTTC. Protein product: CASSQVPETSGRGNEQFF.

The CDR3 protein is CASSLKTGVNEQFF. For the CDR3, the DNA is TGTGCCAGCAGCTTAAAGACAGGGGTGAATGAGCAGTTCTTC. The V and J genes are TRBV11-3 and TRBJ2-1; 8 bases are a match to TRBD1. With V trimmed by 2 bases and J by 7 bases, 4 bases remained unmatched. CDR1 and CDR2 from the germline V gene are SGHNT and YENEEA. The length of the CDR3 is 14 residues.

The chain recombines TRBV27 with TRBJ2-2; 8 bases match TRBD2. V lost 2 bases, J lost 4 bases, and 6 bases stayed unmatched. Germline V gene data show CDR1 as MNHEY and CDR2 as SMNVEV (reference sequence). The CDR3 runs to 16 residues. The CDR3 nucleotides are TGTGCCAGCAGTTTAGGGGCGGGGGGCACCACCGGGGAGCTGTTTTTT. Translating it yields CASSLGAGGTTGELFF.

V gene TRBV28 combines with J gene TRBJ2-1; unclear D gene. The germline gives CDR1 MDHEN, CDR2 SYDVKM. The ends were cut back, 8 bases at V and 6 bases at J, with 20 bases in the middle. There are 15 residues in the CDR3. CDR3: CASLQLMTLSNEQFF. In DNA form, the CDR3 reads TGTGCCAGCCTTCAGCTGATGACCCTTTCCAATGAGCAGTTCTTC.

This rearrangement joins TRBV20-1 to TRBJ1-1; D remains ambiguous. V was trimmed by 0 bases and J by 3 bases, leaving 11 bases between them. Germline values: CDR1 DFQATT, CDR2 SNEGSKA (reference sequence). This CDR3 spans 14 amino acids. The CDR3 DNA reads TGCAGTGCTAGAGATGGGAGGGATCACACTGAAGCTTTCTTT. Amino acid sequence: CSARDGRDHTEAFF.

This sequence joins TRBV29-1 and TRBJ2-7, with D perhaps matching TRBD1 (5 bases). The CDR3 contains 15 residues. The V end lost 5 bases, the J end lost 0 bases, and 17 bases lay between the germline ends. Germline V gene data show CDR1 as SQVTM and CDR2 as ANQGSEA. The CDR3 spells CSVSRDSFRSYEQYF. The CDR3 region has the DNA TGCAGCGTTTCCCGCGACAGTTTCCGCTCCTACGAGCAGTACTTC.

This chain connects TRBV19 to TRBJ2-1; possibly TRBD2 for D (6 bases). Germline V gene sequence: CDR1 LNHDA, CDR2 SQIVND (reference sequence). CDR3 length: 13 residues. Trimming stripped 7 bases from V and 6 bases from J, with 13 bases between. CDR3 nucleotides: TGTGCCAGTAACAACGGGAGAATCAATGAGCAGTTCTTC. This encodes CASNNGRINEQFF.

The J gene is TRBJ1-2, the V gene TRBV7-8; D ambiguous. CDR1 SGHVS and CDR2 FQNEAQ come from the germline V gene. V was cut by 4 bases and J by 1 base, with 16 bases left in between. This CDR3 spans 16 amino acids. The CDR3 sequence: CASSSSGWKVNYGYTF. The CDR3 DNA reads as TGTGCCAGCAGCTCCTCGGGGTGGAAGGTTAACTATGGCTACACCTTC.

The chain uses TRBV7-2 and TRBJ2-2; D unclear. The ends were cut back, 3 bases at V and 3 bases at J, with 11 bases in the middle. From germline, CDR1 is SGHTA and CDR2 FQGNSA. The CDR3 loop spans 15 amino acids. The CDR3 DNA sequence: TGTGCCAGCAGCTTGACCTTGGATGACACCGGGGAGCTGTTTTTT. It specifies CASSLTLDDTGELFF.

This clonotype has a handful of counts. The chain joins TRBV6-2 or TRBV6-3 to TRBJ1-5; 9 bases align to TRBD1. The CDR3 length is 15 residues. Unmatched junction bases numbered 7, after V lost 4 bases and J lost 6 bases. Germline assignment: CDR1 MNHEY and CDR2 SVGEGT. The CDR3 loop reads CASSSGTGYGQPQHF. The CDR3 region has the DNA TGTGCCAGCAGTTCCGGGACAGGGTATGGTCAGCCCCAGCATTTT.

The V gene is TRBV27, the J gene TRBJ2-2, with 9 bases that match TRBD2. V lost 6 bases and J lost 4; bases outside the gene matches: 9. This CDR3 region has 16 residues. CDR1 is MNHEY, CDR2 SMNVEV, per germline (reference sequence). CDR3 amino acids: CASSTLAGRSTGELFF. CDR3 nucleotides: TGTGCCAGCAGCACTCTAGCGGGAAGAAGCACCGGGGAGCTGTTTTTT.

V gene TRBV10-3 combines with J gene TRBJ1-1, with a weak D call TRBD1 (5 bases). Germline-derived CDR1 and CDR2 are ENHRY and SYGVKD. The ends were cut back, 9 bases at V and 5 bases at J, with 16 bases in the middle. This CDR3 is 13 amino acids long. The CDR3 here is CAMSRGKGTEAFF. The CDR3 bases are TGTGCCATGTCGCGGGGCAAAGGGACTGAAGCTTTCTTT.

CDR3: CASSYSSGGGWNEQFF. The CDR3 nucleotides are TGTGCCAGCAGTTACTCCAGTGGGGGGGGATGGAATGAGCAGTTCTTC. V usage is TRBV6-5 and J usage is TRBJ2-1, with 7 positions matching TRBD2. The CDR3 has 16 amino acids. Germline V gene sequence: CDR1 MNHEY, CDR2 SVGAGI. Trimming removed 0 bases from V and 7 bases from J; junction bases left unmatched: 9.

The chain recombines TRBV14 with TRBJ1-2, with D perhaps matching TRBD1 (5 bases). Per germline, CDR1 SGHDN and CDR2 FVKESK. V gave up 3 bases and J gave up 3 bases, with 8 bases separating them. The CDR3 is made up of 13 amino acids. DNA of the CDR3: TGTGCCAGCAGCCACAGGGAGGACTATGGCTACACCTTC. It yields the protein CASSHREDYGYTF.

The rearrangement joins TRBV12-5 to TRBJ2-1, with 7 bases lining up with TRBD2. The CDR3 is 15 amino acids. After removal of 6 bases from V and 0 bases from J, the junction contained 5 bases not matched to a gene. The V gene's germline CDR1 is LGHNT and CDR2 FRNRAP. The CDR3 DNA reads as TGTGCTAGTGGCCGGGAGGTAAACTCCTACAATGAGCAGTTCTTC. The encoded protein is CASGREVNSYNEQFF.

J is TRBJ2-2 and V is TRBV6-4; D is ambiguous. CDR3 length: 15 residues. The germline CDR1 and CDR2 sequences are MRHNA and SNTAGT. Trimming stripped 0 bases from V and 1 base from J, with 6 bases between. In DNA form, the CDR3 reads TGTGCCAGCAGTGACTCGTTACAGAACACCGGGGAGCTGTTTTTT. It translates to CASSDSLQNTGELFF.

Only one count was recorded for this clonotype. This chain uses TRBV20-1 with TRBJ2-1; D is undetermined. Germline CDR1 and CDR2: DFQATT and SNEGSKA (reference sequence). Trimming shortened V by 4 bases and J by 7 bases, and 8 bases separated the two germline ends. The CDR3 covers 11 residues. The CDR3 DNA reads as TGCAGTGCTACCAGTGGTAATGAGCAGTTCTTC. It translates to CSATSGNEQFF.

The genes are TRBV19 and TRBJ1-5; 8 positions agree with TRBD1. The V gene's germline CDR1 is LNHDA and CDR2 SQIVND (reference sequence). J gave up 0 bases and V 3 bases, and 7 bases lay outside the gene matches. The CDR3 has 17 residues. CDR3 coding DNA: TGTGCCAGTAGTATCCGGGACAGGACCCTTAGCAATCAGCCCCAGCATTTT. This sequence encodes CASSIRDRTLSNQPQHF.

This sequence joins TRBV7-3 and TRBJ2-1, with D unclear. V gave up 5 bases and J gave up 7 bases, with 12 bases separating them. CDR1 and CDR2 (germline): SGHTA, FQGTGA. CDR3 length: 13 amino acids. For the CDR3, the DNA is TGTGCCAGCAGCCCAAGAGACGGGAATGAGCAGTTCTTC. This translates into CASSPRDGNEQFF. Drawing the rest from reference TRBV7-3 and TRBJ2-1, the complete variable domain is GAGVSQTPSNKVTEKGKYVELRCDPISGHTALYWYRQSLGQGPEFLIYFQGTGAADDSGLPNDRFFAVRPEGSVSTLKIQRTERGDSAVYLCASSPRDGNEQFFGPGTRLTVL.